The rows below give T cell receptor beta chains drawn from one sample of a study of blood T cells in healthy people across ages. TCRdb called the 5' RACE reads again in MiXCR, with one record for every CDR3 protein. The sample has roughly 1.5 million distinct CDR3 sequences; less than 45% are singletons. Sequencing was carried out using blood. Receptor source: a woman aged 18-29 years in good health. CDR3s include the opening cysteine and the closing phenylalanine or tryptophan. The D gene is left open where the match is weak. Expanded clones get a size class; other rows say once, few or many, or leave the size out.

V gene	clone size	J gene	D gene	CDR3 DNA	CDR3 protein
TRBV3-1	many	TRBJ2-7	NA	TGTGCCAGCAGCCAAGCTGCGGGGTCCTCCTACGAGCAGTACTTC	CASSQAAGSSYEQYF
TRBV4-1	NA	TRBJ1-5	NA	TGCGCCAGCAGAGGCACCCCTTGGGAAAGCAATCAGCCCCAGCATTTT	CASRGTPWESNQPQHF
TRBV20-1	many	TRBJ2-3	NA	TGCAGTGCTCTGAGACAGTCCACAGATACGCAGTATTTT	CSALRQSTDTQYF
TRBV4-3	NA	TRBJ1-5	NA	TGCGCCAGCAGCCAAAGTCCATTTGGGAATCAGCCCCAGCATTTT	CASSQSPFGNQPQHF
TRBV12-3/TRBV12-4	few	TRBJ1-4	NA	TGTGCCAGCAGTTCTCTTCAAGGGTACACTAATGAAAAACTGTTTTTT	CASSSLQGYTNEKLFF
TRBV10-3	many	TRBJ2-7	TRBD1	TGTGCCATCAGTAAGGGGGCCTCTACCGAGCAGTACTTC	CAISKGASTEQYF
TRBV12-3/TRBV12-4	NA	TRBJ1-5	NA	TGTGCCAGCAGTTTACGGAGGTTCAATCAGCCCCAGCATTTT	CASSLRRFNQPQHF
TRBV28	NA	TRBJ2-3	TRBD2	TGTGCCAGCGGCGACGGGGCGGGAGTACCAGATACGCAGTATTTT	CASGDGAGVPDTQYF
TRBV24-1	NA	TRBJ2-1	NA	TGTGCCACCAGTGATTCGGGCAGGGGGGCCTACAATGAGCAGTTCTTC	CATSDSGRGAYNEQFF
TRBV7-2	NA	TRBJ2-4	TRBD2	TGTGCCAGCAGTGGACTAGCGGAAACTGAGCAGTACTTC	CASSGLAETEQYF
TRBV4-3	few	TRBJ1-2	NA	TGCGCTAGCAGCCAAGGGAGGGGAGCTAACTATGGCTACACCTTC	CASSQGRGANYGYTF
TRBV10-3	NA	TRBJ2-7	NA	TGTGCCATCGCCCACCCCTCCCTGGGAGACGAGCAGTACTTC	CAIAHPSLGDEQYF
TRBV12-3/TRBV12-4	many	TRBJ2-3	TRBD2	TGTGCCAGCAGTCTGAGCCCAGGGACTAGCGTCACAGATACGCAGTATTTT	CASSLSPGTSVTDTQYF
TRBV6-5	few	TRBJ1-2	NA	TGTGCCAGCAGCCCCCGGGACGAGGACTATGGCTACACCTTC	CASSPRDEDYGYTF
TRBV21-1	NA	TRBJ2-5	NA	TGTGCCAGCAGCAAAGGGTTCGAGCGCTTGGGCGATGAGCAGTACTTC	CASSKGFERLGDEQYF
TRBV6-6	many	TRBJ2-1	NA	TGTGCCAGCAGATACTGGCTGATAAATGACAATGAGCAGTTCTTC	CASRYWLINDNEQFF
TRBV6-1	once	TRBJ2-1	TRBD1	TGTGCCAGCAGTGAGCACGCAACCTTTCGCACCTTTACAGGGGATTTTTTCGATGAGCAGTTCTTC	CASSEHATFRTFTGDFFDEQFF
TRBV7-7	NA	TRBJ2-1	NA	TGTGCTAGCAGCTTAGGAGTGGGACACATGTACAATGAGCAGTTCTTC	CASSLGVGHMYNEQFF
TRBV28	NA	TRBJ1-2	NA	TGTGCCATCAACCTTGGGACGCGGTCCTCTGGCTACACCTTC	CAINLGTRSSGYTF
TRBV6-1	NA	TRBJ2-2	NA	TGTGCCAGCACCCTGGGGCCATTAAACACCGGGGAGCTGTTTTTT	CASTLGPLNTGELFF
TRBV30	NA	TRBJ2-1	NA	TGTGCCTGGAGACGGGATGGGGATGAGCAGTTCTTC	CAWRRDGDEQFF
TRBV7-2	few	TRBJ2-1	NA	TGTGCCAGCAGCCCCGTGCGGGATTACAATGAGCAGTTCTTC	CASSPVRDYNEQFF
TRBV6-5	NA	TRBJ2-1	NA	TGTGCCAGCAGAACAACTGGAGGGCCCCAGTTCTTC	CASRTTGGPQFF
TRBV10-3	few	TRBJ2-7	TRBD1	TGTGCCAGCGCCGTGCGGACAGGGGTAAACTACGAGCAGTACTTC	CASAVRTGVNYEQYF
TRBV3-1	NA	TRBJ1-1	TRBD1	TGTGCCAGCAGCCAAGCGACAGGGGGGAACACTGAAGCTTTCTTT	CASSQATGGNTEAFF
TRBV2	NA	TRBJ1-6	NA	TGTGCCGCAAGGAGGGGTTCACCCCTCCACTTT	CAARRGSPLHF
TRBV19	NA	TRBJ2-1	TRBD2	TGTGCCAGTAGTGCCCGTAGCGGGAGGGCTTACAGTGAGCAGTTCTTC	CASSARSGRAYSEQFF